The rows below give T cell receptor beta chains drawn from one sample of a study of T cell responses to AZD1222 COVID-19 vaccine. Libraries were prepared by immunoSEQ multiplex PCR; TCRdb keeps only in-frame clonotypes and omits some of them. The sample records about 120,000 clones, around nine tenths being singletons. This specimen consisted of peripheral blood, obtained 28 days after the second AZD1222 dose. All receptors derive from an adult who received the AZD1222 COVID-19 vaccine. Both conserved end residues are part of each CDR3. A D gene is named only where the DNA matches it firmly. The listing skips clone size in some rows; elsewhere it reads once, few, many or a size class.

D gene	V gene	J gene	clone size	CDR3 length	CDR3 DNA	CDR3 protein
-	TRBV7-8	TRBJ1-5	-	15	TGTGCCAGCAGCTTATTAAGGGGCGCGTATCAGCCCCAGCATTTT	CASSLLRGAYQPQHF
TRBD1	TRBV7-9	TRBJ1-1	-	15	TGTGCCAGCAGCCAACAGGGGGCAGTGGACACTGAAGCTTTCTTT	CASSQQGAVDTEAFF
-	TRBV7-9	TRBJ2-4	few	18	TGTGCCAGCAGCTTAGGGCAGGGAACTCACTTAGCCAAAAACATTCAGTACTTC	CASSLGQGTHLAKNIQYF
TRBD1	TRBV6-2/TRBV6-3	TRBJ2-7	once	18	TGTGCCAGCAGTTTCCGACGACAGGGCCCGACGATTTCCTACGAGCAGTACTTC	CASSFRRQGPTISYEQYF
-	TRBV10-3	TRBJ1-5	-	15	TGTGCCACGACGGGTAGGCAGGGTGGCAATCAGCCCCAGCATTTT	CATTGRQGGNQPQHF
-	TRBV28	TRBJ2-1	-	16	TGTGCCAGCAGAGTAAGGGCTACGCGGCTCCACAATGAGCAGTTCTTC	CASRVRATRLHNEQFF
-	TRBV28	TRBJ1-2	-	14	TGTGCCAGCAGTTTTTACGGGGTAGGGTATGGCTACACCTTC	CASSFYGVGYGYTF
-	TRBV12-3/TRBV12-4	TRBJ1-4	-	12	TGTGCCAGCAGCCCAGGGTATGAAAAACTGTTTTTT	CASSPGYEKLFF
-	TRBV19	TRBJ1-5	-	16	TGTGCCAGTAGTCGACCCCGGACAGCTAGCAATCAGCCCCAGCATTTT	CASSRPRTASNQPQHF
-	TRBV19	TRBJ2-7	-	14	TGTGCCAGTAGTATTCAGGGACACGGGTACGAGCAGTACTTC	CASSIQGHGYEQYF
-	TRBV18	TRBJ2-7	-	13	TGTGCCAGCTCCCTCGGCATCCACTACGAGCAGTACTTC	CASSLGIHYEQYF
-	TRBV19	TRBJ2-5	-	13	TGTGCCAGTAGTAAGCCGAGGCAAGAGACCCAGTACTTC	CASSKPRQETQYF
-	TRBV7-4	TRBJ1-5	-	16	TGTGCCAGCAGCCCCTGGTCACAGGGACTAAATCAGCCCCAGCATTTT	CASSPWSQGLNQPQHF
-	TRBV5-5	TRBJ2-7	-	12	TGTGCCAGCAGGGACCTTCACTACGAGCAGTACTTC	CASRDLHYEQYF
-	TRBV7-9	TRBJ1-1	-	16	TGTGCCAGCAGCTTAGACCAGCAGTCACATTGGGCTGAAGCTTTCTTT	CASSLDQQSHWAEAFF
-	TRBV3-1/TRBV3-2	TRBJ2-3	-	14	TGTGCCAGCAGCCAAGTGACTAGCACAGATACGCAGTATTTT	CASSQVTSTDTQYF
-	TRBV29-1	TRBJ1-2	-	13	TGCAGCGTTGAATATCGGTCGGGGTACGGCTACACCTTC	CSVEYRSGYGYTF
-	TRBV18	TRBJ1-4	-	14	TGTGCCAGCTCACCAAGTCTGGCGTATGAAAAACTGTTTTTT	CASSPSLAYEKLFF
-	TRBV7-6	TRBJ2-5	-	17	TGTGCCAGCAGCTTAAGAACCCCCGGGGGAGTCGGGGAGACCCAGTACTTC	CASSLRTPGGVGETQYF
-	TRBV28	TRBJ1-6	-	15	TGTGCCAGCAGTTTAAAGAGCTCCTATAATTCACCCCTCCACTTT	CASSLKSSYNSPLHF
-	TRBV21-1	TRBJ1-5	once	15	TGTGCCAGCAGCAAAATAAGGCGGTTCGGTCAGCCCCAGCATTTT	CASSKIRRFGQPQHF
-	TRBV2	TRBJ1-2	-	16	TGTGCCAGCAGCGAAAAGAGAAATTTCGCCCACTATGGCTACACCTTC	CASSEKRNFAHYGYTF
-	TRBV5-1	TRBJ2-3	-	14	TGCGCCAGCAGCTTCCAACGGACGAAGGATACGCAGTATTTT	CASSFQRTKDTQYF
-	TRBV6-4	TRBJ1-5	-	13	TGTGCCAGCAGTGACAATAGCAATCAGCCCCAGCATTTT	CASSDNSNQPQHF
-	TRBV6-5	TRBJ1-1	-	15	TGTGCCAGCAGTTACTCGAACGCATTGGGGACTGAAGCTTTCTTT	CASSYSNALGTEAFF
TRBD1	TRBV28	TRBJ2-7	-	15	TGTGCCAGCAGATCCCCCTTCGGACAGGGCTACGAGCAGTACTTC	CASRSPFGQGYEQYF
TRBD1	TRBV30	TRBJ1-2	-	13	TGTGCCTGGACCCTTGGACAGGCCGGTGGCTACACCTTC	CAWTLGQAGGYTF
-	TRBV9	TRBJ1-5	-	12	TGTGCCAGCAGCGTAGGTAAACAGCCCCAGCATTTT	CASSVGKQPQHF
-	TRBV6-5	TRBJ1-2	once	14	TGTGCCAGCAGTTACTCCTCCGACCCGGGGAGCTACACCTTC	CASSYSSDPGSYTF
-	TRBV7-3	TRBJ1-1	-	13	TGTGCCAGCAGCCTTGACAGGCCCGGGGTGGCTTTCTTT	CASSLDRPGVAFF
-	TRBV2	TRBJ2-7	once	13	TGTGCCAGCAGAGTGGCAGAGGGCTACGAGCAGTACTTC	CASRVAEGYEQYF
-	TRBV5-1	TRBJ2-2	once	18	TGCGCCAGCAGCTTGGGCCAAACCGGGACCACGAACACCGGGGAGCTGTTTTTT	CASSLGQTGTTNTGELFF
-	TRBV18	TRBJ1-3	-	17	TGTGCCAGCTCACCACCTCCGGGGGGGCTTAGTGGAAACACCATATATTTT	CASSPPPGGLSGNTIYF
-	TRBV27	TRBJ2-1	-	13	TGTGCCAGCAGCTTGGGTAGCGTTTATGAGCAGTTCTTC	CASSLGSVYEQFF
-	TRBV28	TRBJ1-1	-	14	TGTGCCAGCATCCCGGGCAGGTTATACACTGAAGCTTTCTTT	CASIPGRLYTEAFF
TRBD2	TRBV4-2	TRBJ2-2	-	16	TGTGCCAGCAGCCAAGATGGGGCGGGAGAGGCCGGGGAGCTGTTTTTT	CASSQDGAGEAGELFF
TRBD2	TRBV3-1/TRBV3-2	TRBJ2-7	-	12	TGTGCCAGCAGCCAAGCCAGCGGGAGTGAGTACTTC	CASSQASGSEYF
-	TRBV24-1	TRBJ2-1	-	14	TGTGCCACCAGTGATTTCCATTGGGGGAGGACACAGTTCTTC	CATSDFHWGRTQFF
-	TRBV3-1/TRBV3-2	TRBJ1-1	-	19	TGTGCCAGCAGCCAAGATATCCCGAGGGGAGGCGCCATGAACACTGAAGCTTTCTTT	CASSQDIPRGGAMNTEAFF
-	TRBV5-1	TRBJ2-1	-	12	TGCGCCAGCACCCTCTCCTACAATGAGCAGTTCTTC	CASTLSYNEQFF
-	TRBV29-1	TRBJ2-1	-	13	TGCAGCGTCGGGGGTTTTTCCTACAATGAGCAGTTCTTC	CSVGGFSYNEQFF
-	TRBV2	TRBJ2-3	-	11	TGTGCCAGCTGGGTGACAGATACGCAGTATTTT	CASWVTDTQYF
TRBD2	TRBV27	TRBJ2-5	-	21	TGTGCCAGCAGTTTACCCGCCACTAGCGGGAGGAGGAAAGATCGGGGAGAGACCCAGTACTTC	CASSLPATSGRRKDRGETQYF
TRBD2	TRBV6-4	TRBJ2-1	-	15	TGTGCCAGCAGTGACGGACTAGCGGAGTACAATGAGCAGTTCTTC	CASSDGLAEYNEQFF
-	TRBV18	TRBJ1-1	once	13	TGTGCCAGCTCACCACCGGGAAGAACTGAAGCTTTCTTT	CASSPPGRTEAFF
-	TRBV27	TRBJ1-6	-	16	TGTGCCAGCAGTTTATACCAGGGTATAGGAAATTCACCCCTCCACTTT	CASSLYQGIGNSPLHF
TRBD1	TRBV19	TRBJ1-2	once	13	TGTGCCAGTAGTCGGGGAGGGGGCTATGTCTACACCTTC	CASSRGGGYVYTF
-	TRBV4-2	TRBJ1-5	-	18	TGTGCCAGCAGCCAAGATGTTTCCGGGGATACGAGCAATCAGCCCCAGCATTTT	CASSQDVSGDTSNQPQHF
TRBD1	TRBV25-1	TRBJ1-2	-	14	TGTGCCAGCAGTGACCCCACAGGGGGCAATGGCTACACCTTC	CASSDPTGGNGYTF
-	TRBV5-1	TRBJ2-3	-	14	TGCGCCAGCTCTGTATTCATGCACACAGATACGCAGTATTTT	CASSVFMHTDTQYF
-	TRBV28	TRBJ1-1	-	14	TGTGCCAGCAGTTTAGCTCACAGGGACACTGAAGCTTTCTTT	CASSLAHRDTEAFF